The entry below describes one TCR beta chain. Its antigen is not known. V lost 5 bases and J lost 7; bases outside the gene matches: 3. The V gene's germline CDR1 is ENHRY and CDR2 SYGVKD. The CDR3 totals 14 residues. The table came from immunoSEQ multiplex PCR; TCRdb's copy has only in-frame clones and leaves some out. Here the sample spans 240,000 or so clones, approximately 93% being singletons. These data belong to a study of T cell responses to AZD1222 COVID-19 vaccine. Study-level points and caveats: The peak T cell response came first, and repertoires were sampled only after it. Reportedly, nearly half the spike-specific TCRs target unmutated variant regions. Females made up more of the donors, who were largely white British, and clonal diversity may have come out too low.

The chain has TRBV10-3 and TRBJ1-6; 9 nucleotides match TRBD1. The sample in question was peripheral blood, obtained on day 0 of AZD1222 vaccination. This sequence was found in an adult in good health. As DNA, the CDR3 is TGTGCCATCAGTCGGGACAGGGAAAATTCACCCCTCCACTTT. As protein: CAISRDRENSPLHF.